The 28 T cell receptor beta chains below all came from one sample that was sequenced in a study of T cell changes during pregnancy in multiple sclerosis. Antigens for these TCRs are unknown. The method was immunoSEQ multiplex PCR; TCRdb's version includes in-frame clones alone and lacks a portion of them. The sample holds roughly 450 clones, approximately 66% seen once. Sample: cultured CD4+ T cells. These receptors all come from a female patient with multiple sclerosis, enrolled in a pregnancy study. Some clones in this sample may be carry-over from other donors' samples.

The CDR3 bases are TGCACCAGCAGGCTCTTCAGTTTGTGCACAAGTCGGGCCAACGTCCTGACTTTC. Translating it yields CTSRLFSLCTSRANVLTF. The rearrangement joins TRBV1 to TRBJ2-6; whether TRBD1, the table's D call, matches the DNA was not checked. TRBV1 corresponds to a pseudogene. The CDR3 loop spans 18 amino acids.

This clone has more than one count but fewer than ten. J is TRBJ1-1 and V is TRBV29-1; the D is unclear. Between the trimmed V and J ends, which lost 0 bases and 10 bases, there was a span of 15 bases. This CDR3 is built from 13 residues. Germline CDR1 is SQVTM and CDR2 is ANQGSEA. In nucleotides, the CDR3 is TGCAGCGTTGAAGATCTTAGGTCACCGGGAGCTTTCTTT. It is translated as CSVEDLRSPGAFF.

This clone is judged hyperexpanded. This chain uses TRBV30 with TRBJ1-3; D uncertain. Germline values: CDR1 GTSNPN, CDR2 SVGIG (reference sequence). CDR3 length: 12 amino acids. The V and J ends lost 2 bases and 4 bases respectively, with 6 bases between them. CDR3 protein: CAWSLRGNTIYF. The CDR3 nucleotides are TGTGCCTGGAGTCTTAGAGGAAACACCATATATTTT.

The chain joins TRBV7-6 to TRBJ2-1, with D perhaps TRBD2 (6 bases). CDR1 is SGHVS and CDR2 is FNYEAQ in the germline V gene. This CDR3 comprises 19 residues. Trimming took off 0 bases at V and 4 bases at J, with 22 bases between the two ends. The CDR3 bases are TGTGCCAGCAGCTTAGCTGGAGGGATAGCCCGTTTGGAGTACAATGAGCAGTTCTTC. It is translated as CASSLAGGIARLEYNEQFF.

This clone turned up a few times. The V and J genes are TRBV6-5 and TRBJ2-7; D perhaps matches TRBD1 (5 bases). CDR1 is MNHEY, CDR2 SVGAGI, per germline. The CDR3 is 15 residues long. Trimming stripped 6 bases from V and 0 bases from J, with 15 bases between. The CDR3 region has the DNA TGTGCCAGCAGCTCCGACAGCTTCAGCTCCTACGAGCAGTACTTC. It yields the protein CASSSDSFSSYEQYF.

V is TRBV5-1 and J is TRBJ1-6; the D gene is possibly TRBD1 (5 bases). CDR3 length: 15 residues. The germline V gene encodes CDR1 SGHRS and CDR2 YFSETQ. V was pared by 4 bases and J by 4 bases, with 12 bases between. This chain's CDR3 is CASSRGTDYNSPLHF. DNA for the CDR3: TGCGCCAGCAGCCGGGGGACGGATTATAATTCACCCCTCCACTTT.

The V and J genes are TRBV7-6 and TRBJ1-2; no firm D call. The CDR3 loop spans 17 amino acids. The V gene's germline CDR1 is SGHVS and CDR2 FNYEAQ. V was pared by 5 bases and J by 6 bases, with 25 bases between. The CDR3 region is CASSLSFKSRKTHGYTF. The DNA for the CDR3 is TGTGCCAGCAGCCTATCGTTTAAATCTCGAAAGACCCATGGCTACACCTTC.

V usage is TRBV9 and J usage is TRBJ2-1; 8 nucleotides line up with TRBD2. The length of the CDR3 is 18 residues. Trimming cost V 1 base and J 4 bases; bases outside gene matches: 13. Germline CDR1 SGDLS, CDR2 YYNGEE. CDR3 sequence (DNA): TGTGCCAGCAGCGTAAGTGGACTAGCCTCCTTCACGTACAATGAGCAGTTCTTC. Translation: CASSVSGLASFTYNEQFF.

The chain links TRBV6-1 to TRBJ1-5, with unresolved D. V shed 4 bases and J shed 0 bases, with 7 bases lying between them. The V gene's germline CDR1 is MNHNS and CDR2 SASEGT. The CDR3 extends over 14 amino acids. CDR3 in DNA: TGTGCCAGCAGTGTAAGTTATAGCAATCAGCCCCAGCATTTT. Its protein product is CASSVSYSNQPQHF.

The chain uses TRBV7-2 and TRBJ1-5; TRBD1 might be the D (6 bases). V lost 5 bases and J 1 base, leaving 12 bases between the germline ends. The CDR3 is 15 amino acids. CDR1 is SGHTA, CDR2 FQGNSA, per germline. This CDR3 reads CASSQQGTSNQPQHF. CDR3 coding DNA: TGTGCCAGCAGCCAACAGGGAACGAGCAATCAGCCCCAGCATTTT.

The chain is built from TRBV9 and TRBJ2-7, with D perhaps matching TRBD1 (6 bases). CDR1 is SGDLS and CDR2 is YYNGEE in the germline V gene. Trimming cost V 3 bases and J 5 bases, with 15 bases left between them. The CDR3 runs 14 residues. The CDR3 nucleotides read TGTGCCAGCAGCGCAACGGGACAAACCAACGAGCAGTACTTC. Its translation is CASSATGQTNEQYF.

The table lists this clone with a count of one. The CDR3 DNA follows: TGTGCCAGCAGCAGGGGGCTGAGTCAGCCCCAGCATTTT. It yields the protein CASSRGLSQPQHF. This chain connects TRBV6-5 to TRBJ1-5; TRBD1 matches at 8 bases. The V segment lost 6 bases and the J segment 6 bases; nucleotides outside the gene matches: 4. The CDR3 contains 13 residues. The germline gives CDR1 MNHEY, CDR2 SVGAGI.

By share of the sample, this clone is large. The V call is TRBV4-1, the J call TRBJ2-6; D tentatively reads TRBD1 or TRBD2 (5 bases each). With 0 bases removed from V and 2 bases from J, the gap between germline ends came to 8 bases. The CDR3 length is 16 residues. Germline V lookup: CDR1 MGHRA, CDR2 YSYEKL. In DNA, the CDR3 is TGCGCCAGCAGCCAAGATGAGGGGACTGGGGCCAACGTCCTGACTTTC. Amino acid sequence: CASSQDEGTGANVLTF.

J is TRBJ2-2 and V is TRBV6-6; D not certain. Germline V gives CDR1 MNHNY, CDR2 SVGAGI (reference sequence). This CDR3 spans 13 amino acids. The V end was cut by 9 bases, the J end by 3 bases, with 11 bases between. CDR3 nucleotide sequence: TGTGCCAGTGCGACCCTGGACACCGGGGAGCTGTTTTTT. Residues: CASATLDTGELFF.

The chain links TRBV18 to TRBJ1-1, with unresolved D. CDR3 length equals 15 residues. Trimming shortened V by 0 bases and J by 1 base, and 9 bases separated the two germline ends. Germline CDR1 is KGHSH and CDR2 is LQKENI. The CDR3: CASSPPGRGNTEAFF. The CDR3 DNA reads TGTGCCAGCTCACCACCGGGTCGGGGGAACACTGAAGCTTTCTTT.

By share of the sample, this clone is large. The chain uses TRBV20-1 and TRBJ1-2, with D perhaps TRBD1 (5 bases). Germline CDR1 DFQATT, CDR2 SNEGSKA (reference sequence). The V end lost 1 base, the J end lost 5 bases, and 5 bases lay between the germline ends. The CDR3 contains 11 residues. The CDR3 here is CSARGGYGYTF. The CDR3 DNA sequence: TGCAGTGCTAGAGGGGGGTATGGCTACACCTTC.

This clone came up once. The genes are TRBV19 and TRBJ2-2, with 8 bases fitting TRBD1. V was pared by 6 bases and J by 3 bases, with 3 bases of the junction left unmatched. CDR1 is LNHDA, CDR2 SQIVND, per germline (reference sequence). The CDR3 has 14 residues. CDR3 sequence (DNA): TGTGCCAGTAGGCTACAGGGGGACACCGGGGAGCTGTTTTTT. It specifies CASRLQGDTGELFF.

V gene TRBV9 combines with J gene TRBJ2-2; D ambiguous. The CDR3 length is 15 residues. V lost 0 bases, J lost 7 bases, and 13 bases lay in between. In germline, CDR1 is SGDLS, CDR2 YYNGEE. DNA for the CDR3: TGTGCCAGCAGCGTAGCTCTCGAAGGGCTCGGGGAGCTGTTTTTT. This gives the protein CASSVALEGLGELFF.

The V call is TRBV28, the J call TRBJ2-3; 10 bases are shared with TRBD2. Germline V gene lookup returns CDR1 MDHEN and CDR2 SYDVKM. There are 17 residues in the CDR3. V shed 3 bases and J 6 bases; nucleotides not matched to a gene: 12. The CDR3 DNA is TGTGCCAGCAGTTTCCCTAGAAGCGGGGGGGCATCGGATACGCAGTATTTT. Protein product: CASSFPRSGGASDTQYF.

The chain employs TRBV11-1 and TRBJ2-7; weak D call: TRBD1 (5 bases). The V end was cut by 4 bases, the J end by 5 bases, with 24 bases between. The CDR3 contains 17 residues. Germline-derived CDR1 and CDR2 are SGHAT and FQDESV (reference sequence). The CDR3 loop reads CASSSDSFGVVYDEQYF. CDR3 coding DNA: TGTGCCAGCAGCTCTGACAGTTTTGGGGTTGTGTACGACGAGCAGTACTTC.

V is TRBV7-2 and J is TRBJ1-1; D is undetermined. The CDR3 sequence is 13 residues long. CDR1 SGHTA and CDR2 FQGNSA come from the germline V gene. The ends were cut back, 7 bases at V and 2 bases at J, with 11 bases in the middle. The CDR3 DNA follows: TGTGCCAGCAACCTTTTACAAAACACTGAAGCTTTCTTT. It yields the protein CASNLLQNTEAFF.

The chain employs TRBV7-9 and TRBJ2-6, with D hard to call. CDR3 length: 19 amino acids. V was clipped by 5 bases and J by 5 bases, with 25 bases between them. Per the germline V gene, CDR1 is SEHNR and CDR2 is FQNEAQ (reference sequence). Written as DNA, the CDR3 is TGTGCCAGCAGCCACTCAAAATACCATGACAAAGGTCGGGCCAACGTCCTGACTTTC. Its protein is CASSHSKYHDKGRANVLTF. Together with reference TRBV7-9 and TRBJ2-6, the CDR3 gives the full variable domain: DTGVSQNPRHKITKRGQNVTFRCDPISEHNRLYWYRQTLGQGPEFLTYFQNEAQLEKSRLLSDRFSAERPKGSFSTLEIQRTEQGDSAMYLCASSHSKYHDKGRANVLTFGAGSRLTVL.

The CDR3 region is CATIPGQGAFEQYF. The CDR3, as DNA: TGTGCCACCATACCGGGACAGGGGGCGTTTGAGCAGTACTTC. This sequence joins TRBV10-3 and TRBJ2-7; 12 bases match TRBD1. V trimming: 10 bases; J trimming: 7 bases; junction bases outside the gene matches: 11. Germline V gene data show CDR1 as ENHRY and CDR2 as SYGVKD. The CDR3 covers 14 residues.

The rearrangement uses TRBV12-5 and TRBJ1-3, with TRBD1 matching 10 bases. The germline CDR1 and CDR2 sequences are LGHNT and FRNRAP. This CDR3 comprises 20 residues. Unmatched junction bases numbered 13, after V lost 2 bases and J lost 0 bases. The CDR3 bases are TGTGCTAGTGGTTTGCTAAACCTCCCGGGACAGGGGAACTCTGGAAACACCATATATTTT. Encoded protein: CASGLLNLPGQGNSGNTIYF. The whole variable domain, filled in from reference TRBV12-5 and TRBJ1-3, reads DARVTQTPRHKVTEMGQEVTMRCQPILGHNTVFWYRQTMMQGLELLAYFRNRAPLDDSGMPKDRFSAEMPDATLATLKIQPSEPRDSAVYFCASGLLNLPGQGNSGNTIYFGEGSWLTVV.

The chain joins TRBV7-3 to TRBJ2-1; TRBD2 agrees at 11 bases. CDR1 and CDR2 (germline): SGHTA, FQGTGA. The CDR3 has 17 residues. J lost 2 bases, V lost 5 bases, and 8 bases had no gene match. The CDR3 loop reads CASSHSTSGAPYNEQFF. CDR3 DNA sequence: TGTGCCAGCAGCCATTCGACTAGCGGGGCTCCCTACAATGAGCAGTTCTTC.

This clone has just one count. The CDR3 bases are TGTGCCAGCAGTGAGCGGGCGGGAGGGCGTACAAGCTCCTACAATGAGCAGTTCTTC. It specifies CASSERAGGRTSSYNEQFF. J is TRBJ2-1 and V is TRBV2; 9 bases map to TRBD2. In germline, CDR1 is SNHLY, CDR2 FYNNEI. The J segment lost 0 bases and the V segment lost 3 bases, leaving 12 bases of the junction unmatched. CDR3 length: 19 residues.

This clone counts as large. This chain uses TRBV7-3 with TRBJ2-5; D might be TRBD1 or TRBD2, each matching 5 bases. CDR1 and CDR2 from the germline V gene are SGHTA and FQGTGA. The V and J ends lost 4 bases and 5 bases respectively, with 17 bases between them. The CDR3 is made up of 15 amino acids. This chain's CDR3 is CASSYGGGSKETQYF. In DNA, the CDR3 is TGTGCCAGCAGCTATGGGGGTGGTAGTAAGGAGACCCAGTACTTC.

The chain employs TRBV6-8 and TRBJ1-2; D uncertain. The CDR3 runs 12 residues. With 6 bases removed from V and 3 bases from J, the gap between germline ends came to 8 bases. Germline V lookup: CDR1 MNHGY, CDR2 SAAAGT. CDR3 residues: CASRLLDYGYTF. CDR3 nucleotide sequence: TGTGCCAGCAGACTTCTAGACTATGGCTACACCTTC.